This TCR beta chain came from a study of shared T cell receptors in the human thymus. The assay was immunoSEQ multiplex PCR, and TCRdb's table has in-frame clones only and misses some. The sample records some 640,000 clones, about 89% being singletons. The germline CDR1 and CDR2 sequences are SGHDN and FVKESK. The CDR3 has 15 residues. V was shortened by 6 bases and J by 6 bases, with 17 bases between the two germline ends. These data were also reused for a study on human thymus T cells. That publication notes: Thymus specimens were resections from corrective heart surgery. It looked as if thymic and blood repertoires used V and J genes in a biased way.

Sequenced sample: thymocytes. The rearrangement uses TRBV14 and TRBJ1-4; TRBD1 is a possible D gene (6 bases). This TCR was recovered from a boy under three years old with a congenital heart defect. The CDR3 DNA reads TGTGCCAGCAGGGGGACACGAGGAAGGCATGAAAAACTGTTTTTT. Encoded protein: CASRGTRGRHEKLFF.